This is a list of T cell receptor beta chains from one sample in a study of shared clonotypes between healthy human individuals. Assay: immunoSEQ multiplex PCR; the TCRdb copy retains only in-frame clones and omits some. Among about 610,000 clones listed, about 96% were seen once. Sequencing was done on a sample of naive CD4+ T cells sorted from blood. These receptors all stem from a woman in her 30s in good health. The CDR3 runs from the conserved cysteine through the conserved F or W. Each record gives: clone size, V gene, D gene, J gene, CDR3 protein, CDR3 DNA. D genes are given only for firm matches. Size tells how often a clone was seen (once, few, many) or the class of an expanded clone, and some rows leave it out.

once,TRBV28,TRBD1,TRBJ2-2,CASSFAYETGGFGELFF,TGTGCCAGCAGTTTCGCGTATGAGACAGGGGGCTTCGGGGAGCTGTTTTTT
-,TRBV25-1,-,TRBJ1-6,CASSDGRSSYNSPLHF,TGTGCCAGCAGTGACGGGAGGAGCTCCTATAATTCACCCCTCCACTTT
once,TRBV19,-,TRBJ2-7,CASRETPTDAYEQYF,TGTGCCAGTAGGGAGACTCCGACGGACGCCTACGAGCAGTACTTC
-,TRBV9,-,TRBJ2-1,CASSVLGGRSSYNEQFF,TGTGCCAGCAGCGTACTTGGGGGCAGGAGCTCCTACAATGAGCAGTTCTTC
-,TRBV4-1,TRBD1,TRBJ2-7,CASSQDRDRIYEQYF,TGCGCCAGCAGCCAAGACCGGGACAGGATCTACGAGCAGTACTTC
-,TRBV5-1,-,TRBJ1-4,CASSLVPGNEKLFF,TGCGCCAGCAGCTTGGTTCCAGGGAATGAAAAACTGTTTTTT
-,TRBV4-1,TRBD2,TRBJ2-3,CASSQPPGLAGADTQYF,TGCGCCAGCAGCCAGCCGCCGGGACTAGCGGGAGCAGATACGCAGTATTTT
-,TRBV12-1,-,TRBJ2-7,CASEGNGASCEQYF,TGTGCCAGCGAGGGCAATGGGGCAAGCTGCGAGCAGTACTTC
-,TRBV19,-,TRBJ1-1,CASSIRGHTEAFF,TGTGCCAGTAGTATAAGAGGGCACACTGAAGCTTTCTTT
-,TRBV28,TRBD2,TRBJ2-3,CASSLHTSGNTDTQYF,TGTGCCAGCAGTTTACACACTAGCGGGAACACAGATACGCAGTATTTT
-,TRBV5-1,-,TRBJ2-7,CASSQRGSYEQYF,TGCGCCAGCAGTCAACGGGGGAGCTACGAGCAGTACTTC
-,TRBV27,TRBD2,TRBJ2-5,CASSPRTSGKETQYF,TGTGCCAGCAGTCCAAGGACTAGCGGGAAAGAGACCCAGTACTTC
-,TRBV13,-,TRBJ1-1,CASSKDRNTEAFF,TGTGCCAGCAGCAAGGACAGGAACACTGAAGCTTTCTTT
-,TRBV4-1,TRBD1,TRBJ2-5,CASSQGQTGGGGETQYF,TGCGCCAGCAGCCAAGGTCAAACAGGGGGAGGAGGAGAGACCCAGTACTTC
-,TRBV10-2,TRBD2,TRBJ2-5,CASRESGSGETQYF,TGCGCCAGCAGAGAGAGCGGGAGTGGGGAGACCCAGTACTTC
-,TRBV15,TRBD1,TRBJ1-5,CATSRGGDRAHF,TGTGCCACCAGCAGAGGAGGGGACAGGGCGCATTTT
-,TRBV9,-,TRBJ1-3,CASSVAFGQSSGNTIYF,TGTGCCAGCAGCGTAGCTTTCGGACAGAGCTCTGGAAACACCATATATTTT
-,TRBV28,TRBD1,TRBJ1-2,CASSFGDSYYGYTF,TGTGCCAGCAGTTTTGGGGACAGCTACTATGGCTACACCTTC
-,TRBV18,TRBD2,TRBJ2-1,CASSQSQGSGGTYNEQFF,TGTGCCAGCTCACAAAGTCAGGGATCGGGAGGCACCTACAATGAGCAGTTCTTC
-,TRBV28,-,TRBJ1-2,CASSYRFGYGYTF,TGTGCCAGCAGTTATCGGTTCGGGTATGGCTACACCTTC
-,TRBV28,TRBD2,TRBJ2-1,CASSLPGLAGGLGNEQFF,TGTGCCAGCAGTTTACCGGGACTAGCGGGAGGGTTAGGCAATGAGCAGTTCTTC
-,TRBV7-9,-,TRBJ2-2,CASSLASADTGELFF,TGTGCCAGCAGCTTAGCGTCCGCAGACACCGGGGAGCTGTTTTTT
-,TRBV5-6,-,TRBJ2-5,CASSLDPGMKETQYF,TGTGCCAGCAGCTTGGATCCAGGGATGAAAGAGACCCAGTACTTC
-,TRBV10-3,-,TRBJ2-7,CAISVRQTSYEQYF,TGTGCCATCAGTGTGAGGCAGACTTCCTACGAGCAGTACTTC
-,TRBV19,-,TRBJ1-5,CATTLVLGTNHQPQHF,TGTGCCACCACCCTCGTCCTAGGGACAAATCATCAGCCCCAGCATTTT
-,TRBV28,-,TRBJ1-2,CASSLGSYGYTF,TGTGCCAGCAGTTTAGGGTCCTATGGCTACACCTTC
-,TRBV19,-,TRBJ2-5,CASSTRRLAQDGETQYF,TGTGCCAGTAGTACCCGCCGGCTGGCTCAAGATGGGGAGACCCAGTACTTC
-,TRBV28,-,TRBJ2-6,CASTLSGSGANVLTF,TGTGCCAGCACCCTATCAGGGTCCGGGGCCAACGTCCTGACTTTC
-,TRBV27,TRBD1,TRBJ2-7,CASSLGQGTPYEQYF,TGTGCCAGCAGCCTTGGACAGGGCACCCCCTACGAGCAGTACTTC
-,TRBV18,-,TRBJ2-4,CASSPSQGAAKNIQYF,TGTGCCAGCTCACCATCTCAGGGTGCCGCCAAAAACATTCAGTACTTC
-,TRBV30,-,TRBJ2-2,CAWSPWDTGELFF,TGTGCCTGGAGCCCGTGGGACACCGGGGAGCTGTTTTTT
-,TRBV5-1,-,TRBJ1-4,CASSLGQAGLGRLFF,TGCGCCAGCAGCTTGGGACAGGCAGGCCTCGGTAGGCTGTTTTTT
-,TRBV9,-,TRBJ2-5,CASSPRAEETQYF,TGTGCCAGCAGCCCTCGGGCGGAAGAGACCCAGTACTTC
once,TRBV11-2,TRBD1,TRBJ2-7,CASSNTGGLEQYF,TGTGCCAGCAGCAACACAGGGGGCCTCGAGCAGTACTTC
-,TRBV10-3,-,TRBJ2-1,CAISVESNEQFF,TGTGCCATCAGTGTAGAGTCGAATGAGCAGTTCTTC
-,TRBV5-5,-,TRBJ2-2,CASSSGIGQFLIGNTGELFF,TGTGCCAGCAGCTCGGGGATCGGACAGTTCCTAATAGGAAACACCGGGGAGCTGTTTTTT
-,TRBV29-1,-,TRBJ1-2,CSVDTREGIYGYTF,TGCAGCGTTGATACCCGGGAAGGGATCTATGGCTACACCTTC
-,TRBV19,-,TRBJ2-6,CASKEIGVAGANVLTF,TGTGCCAGTAAGGAGATCGGGGTGGCTGGGGCCAACGTCCTGACTTTC
-,TRBV5-6,-,TRBJ2-1,CASSLAWWEADNEQFF,TGTGCCAGCAGCTTGGCCTGGTGGGAGGCTGACAATGAGCAGTTCTTC
few,TRBV11-1,-,TRBJ2-7,CASSLATAEVYEQYF,TGTGCCAGCAGCTTAGCTACAGCGGAGGTCTACGAGCAGTACTTC